These T cell receptor beta chains were read from a single sample in a study of blood T cells in healthy people across ages. TCRdb re-called the 5' RACE reads through MiXCR, storing one row per CDR3 protein. Here the sample spans about 810,000 distinct CDR3 sequences, around 36% being singletons. The sequencing input was blood. Every receptor here comes from a man between 18 and 29 years old in good health. Each CDR3 is given with its conserved first and last residue. D genes are given only for firm matches. Rows give clone size only sometimes, using once, few, many, or a class for an expanded clone.

CDR3 DNA: TGTGCCAGCAGTTTAGCCAATTCTTACGAGCAGTACTTC; CDR3 protein: CASSLANSYEQYF; V gene: TRBV12-3/TRBV12-4; J gene: TRBJ2-7; clone size: many; D gene: NA
CDR3 DNA: TGTGCCAGCAGCTCAACGGGTAGCGGGGTCTACAATGAGCAGTTCTTC; CDR3 protein: CASSSTGSGVYNEQFF; V gene: TRBV7-9; J gene: TRBJ2-1; clone size: few; D gene: TRBD2
CDR3 DNA: TGCGCCAGCAGCCAAGATCACGCGGGGGCCTCCTACAATGAGCAGTACTTC; CDR3 protein: CASSQDHAGASYNEQYF; V gene: TRBV4-1; J gene: TRBJ2-7; clone size: NA; D gene: NA
CDR3 DNA: TGTGCCAGCAGTCCCCATAAGTCCGGGGAAGCGTATAATCACGAGACCCAGTACTTC; CDR3 protein: CASSPHKSGEAYNHETQYF; V gene: TRBV27; J gene: TRBJ2-5; clone size: few; D gene: NA
CDR3 DNA: TGCGCCAGCAGCTCCGGGACAGGTGTCGGCTACACCTTC; CDR3 protein: CASSSGTGVGYTF; V gene: TRBV5-1; J gene: TRBJ1-2; clone size: many; D gene: TRBD1
CDR3 DNA: TGTGCCAGCAGCCTGGAGCCCTATCCTAACAATGAGCAGTTCTTC; CDR3 protein: CASSLEPYPNNEQFF; V gene: TRBV7-2; J gene: TRBJ2-1; clone size: NA; D gene: NA
CDR3 DNA: TGCAGTGCTAGAGGGGTGGGGGAGACCCAGTACTTC; CDR3 protein: CSARGVGETQYF; V gene: TRBV20-1; J gene: TRBJ2-5; clone size: few; D gene: NA
CDR3 DNA: TGCAGTGCTAGAACCACGGGACAGGGCCACGAGCAGTACTTC; CDR3 protein: CSARTTGQGHEQYF; V gene: TRBV20-1; J gene: TRBJ2-7; clone size: few; D gene: TRBD1
CDR3 DNA: TGCAGCGTTGGAGGGTCTAACACAGATACGCAGTATTTT; CDR3 protein: CSVGGSNTDTQYF; V gene: TRBV29-1; J gene: TRBJ2-3; clone size: many; D gene: NA
CDR3 DNA: TGTGCCAGCAGCAAAGTTCGGGGGTATGGCTACACCTTC; CDR3 protein: CASSKVRGYGYTF; V gene: TRBV21-1; J gene: TRBJ1-2; clone size: few; D gene: NA
CDR3 DNA: TGCGCCAGCAGCCCATCCAGGATGAGTGGGGGGGCTGGTGAGCAGTTCTTC; CDR3 protein: CASSPSRMSGGAGEQFF; V gene: TRBV4-3; J gene: TRBJ2-1; clone size: few; D gene: NA
CDR3 DNA: TGTGCCAGCAGTCCCGGGACAGGGATTTCAGATACGCAGTATTTT; CDR3 protein: CASSPGTGISDTQYF; V gene: TRBV12-3/TRBV12-4; J gene: TRBJ2-3; clone size: NA; D gene: TRBD1
CDR3 DNA: TGCGCTAGCGTTTCAGGACAGGGCGTCAATTATAGCAATCAGCCCCAGCATTTT; CDR3 protein: CASVSGQGVNYSNQPQHF; V gene: TRBV5-1; J gene: TRBJ1-5; clone size: few; D gene: TRBD1
CDR3 DNA: TGTGCCAGCAGTGAACCGGGTCTAGGAGGCGAGCAGTACTTC; CDR3 protein: CASSEPGLGGEQYF; V gene: TRBV25-1; J gene: TRBJ2-7; clone size: once; D gene: NA
CDR3 DNA: TGCAGTGCTAGAGACCCCCGTAAGGGAGGGGATGAGCAGTTCTTC; CDR3 protein: CSARDPRKGGDEQFF; V gene: TRBV20-1; J gene: TRBJ2-1; clone size: NA; D gene: TRBD2
CDR3 DNA: TGCAGCGTCGCTCCCGGGACAGGAGACTATGGCTACACCTTC; CDR3 protein: CSVAPGTGDYGYTF; V gene: TRBV29-1; J gene: TRBJ1-2; clone size: few; D gene: TRBD1
CDR3 DNA: TGCAGTGCTCAACGGACGGAGGGTCCCACCTACAATGAGCAGTTCTTC; CDR3 protein: CSAQRTEGPTYNEQFF; V gene: TRBV20-1; J gene: TRBJ2-1; clone size: NA; D gene: NA
CDR3 DNA: TGCAGTGCTACACAGGGGGCTTGGGACACCGGGGAGCTGTTTTTT; CDR3 protein: CSATQGAWDTGELFF; V gene: TRBV20-1; J gene: TRBJ2-2; clone size: NA; D gene: TRBD1
CDR3 DNA: TGTGCCAGCAGCCAAGAAAGGGAGCAGTACTTC; CDR3 protein: CASSQEREQYF; V gene: TRBV3-1; J gene: TRBJ2-4; clone size: many; D gene: NA
CDR3 DNA: TGTGCCAGCAGCCCTGGACGGAGCTCCTACAATGAGCAGTACTTC; CDR3 protein: CASSPGRSSYNEQYF; V gene: TRBV12-3/TRBV12-4; J gene: TRBJ2-7; clone size: NA; D gene: NA
CDR3 DNA: TGTGCCAGCAGCTTGGTTGGAGGTAGCGGGGCCTCGGATACGCAGTATTTT; CDR3 protein: CASSLVGGSGASDTQYF; V gene: TRBV5-6; J gene: TRBJ2-3; clone size: few; D gene: TRBD2
CDR3 DNA: TGTGCCAGCAGCTTATTCGGGTCCTACAATGAGCAGTTCTTC; CDR3 protein: CASSLFGSYNEQFF; V gene: TRBV7-2; J gene: TRBJ2-1; clone size: few; D gene: NA
CDR3 DNA: TGTGCCAGCAGCTTAGGGGGCTTTGAGACCCAGTACTTC; CDR3 protein: CASSLGGFETQYF; V gene: TRBV7-8; J gene: TRBJ2-5; clone size: many; D gene: NA
CDR3 DNA: TGTGCCAGCAGCTCCGACAGGGACACCTACAATGAGCAGTACTTC; CDR3 protein: CASSSDRDTYNEQYF; V gene: TRBV6-2/TRBV6-3; J gene: TRBJ2-7; clone size: NA; D gene: TRBD1
CDR3 DNA: TGTGCCAGCAGCCGTCGACAGGGGCCGGATGGCTACACCTTC; CDR3 protein: CASSRRQGPDGYTF; V gene: TRBV7-2; J gene: TRBJ1-2; clone size: many; D gene: TRBD1
CDR3 DNA: TGCGCCAGCAGCTTGGTGGGCCACGAGCAGTACTTC; CDR3 protein: CASSLVGHEQYF; V gene: TRBV5-1; J gene: TRBJ2-7; clone size: NA; D gene: NA
CDR3 DNA: TGTGCCAGCAGTTCCTTGGGTAGCTCTGGGCAGTTCTTC; CDR3 protein: CASSSLGSSGQFF; V gene: TRBV28; J gene: TRBJ2-1; clone size: NA; D gene: NA
CDR3 DNA: TGCAGTGCTAAGAGACCGGGACAGGGGGGAGGTGAGCAGTACTTC; CDR3 protein: CSAKRPGQGGGEQYF; V gene: TRBV20-1; J gene: TRBJ2-5; clone size: NA; D gene: TRBD1
CDR3 DNA: TGTGCCATCAGTGGGCTCCCGGAGGAGATCGGTGGCTACACCTTC; CDR3 protein: CAISGLPEEIGGYTF; V gene: TRBV10-3; J gene: TRBJ1-2; clone size: few; D gene: NA
CDR3 DNA: TGCGCCAGCAGCCAAGTCGAGGCAGGGGGCTACTATGGCTACACCTTC; CDR3 protein: CASSQVEAGGYYGYTF; V gene: TRBV4-3; J gene: TRBJ1-2; clone size: NA; D gene: TRBD1
CDR3 DNA: TGTGCCAGCTCCCCTCGACAGGCAAGCCCCAATGAGCAGTTCTTC; CDR3 protein: CASSPRQASPNEQFF; V gene: TRBV7-9; J gene: TRBJ2-1; clone size: NA; D gene: NA
CDR3 DNA: TGTGCCAGCAGCTTAGCGACTGGGACATCCGCTTACAATGAGCAGTTCTTC; CDR3 protein: CASSLATGTSAYNEQFF; V gene: TRBV7-6; J gene: TRBJ2-1; clone size: many; D gene: NA
CDR3 DNA: TGCAGTGCTAGAGAGGCAAAGGGGGCCGGAGATACGCAGTATTTT; CDR3 protein: CSAREAKGAGDTQYF; V gene: TRBV20-1; J gene: TRBJ2-3; clone size: few; D gene: TRBD1
CDR3 DNA: TGTGCCAGCAGTTTTGAGGGGGGGCAAGAGACCCAGTACTTC; CDR3 protein: CASSFEGGQETQYF; V gene: TRBV12-3/TRBV12-4; J gene: TRBJ2-5; clone size: NA; D gene: NA
CDR3 DNA: TGCGCCAGCAGCCAAGAGACTGGTTGGGGGAGGGAGACCCAGTACTTC; CDR3 protein: CASSQETGWGRETQYF; V gene: TRBV4-1; J gene: TRBJ2-5; clone size: NA; D gene: NA
CDR3 DNA: TGTGCCAGCAGCTGGGGACAGGCGGCGGGGTCAGATACGCAGTATTTT; CDR3 protein: CASSWGQAAGSDTQYF; V gene: TRBV5-4; J gene: TRBJ2-3; clone size: NA; D gene: TRBD1